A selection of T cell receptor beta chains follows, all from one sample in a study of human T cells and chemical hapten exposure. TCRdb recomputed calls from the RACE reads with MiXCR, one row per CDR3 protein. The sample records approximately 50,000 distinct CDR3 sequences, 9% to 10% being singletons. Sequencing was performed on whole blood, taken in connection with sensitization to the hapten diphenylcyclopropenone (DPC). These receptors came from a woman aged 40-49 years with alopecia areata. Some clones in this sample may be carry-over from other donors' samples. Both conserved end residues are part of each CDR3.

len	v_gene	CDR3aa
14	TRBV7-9	CASSPTGGAKGYTF
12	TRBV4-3	CASSQDKDTQYF
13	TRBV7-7	CASSSARLETQYF
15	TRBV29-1	CSVEPRLADNLRLIF
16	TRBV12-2	CASRFSSGTLDQPQHF
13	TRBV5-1	CASSSSVGLGYTF
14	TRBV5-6	CASSLASSTSPLHF
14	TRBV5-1	CASSLGGFDQPQHF
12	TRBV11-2	CASSFQQKTQYF
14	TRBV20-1	CSADIAGGLNEQFF
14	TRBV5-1	CASSGTQTGDEQYF
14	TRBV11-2	CASSPGTIPGELFF
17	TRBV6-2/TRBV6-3	CASSYWNGPLSYNEQFF
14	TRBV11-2	CASSLGTSSDEQYF
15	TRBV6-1	CASRARDRENQPQHF
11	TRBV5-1	CASNSVYEQYF
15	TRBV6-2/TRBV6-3	CASSYSRGGNQPQHF
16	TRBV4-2	CASSQDLARAYNEQFF
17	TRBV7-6	CASSNRPEGLAVYEQYF
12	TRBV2	CASSEVGTEAFF
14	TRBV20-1	CSATSGGGLNEQFF
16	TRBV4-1	CASSQDTLGEQETQYF
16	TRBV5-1	CASTIAPGRGSYEQYF
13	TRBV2	CASKLQASYEQYF
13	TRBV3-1	CASSLRGHTEAFF
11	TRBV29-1	CSVEPRYDEYF
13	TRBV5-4	CASSLYGPAEQYF
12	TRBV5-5	CASSYRGSPLHF
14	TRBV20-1	CSAYGTESSYEQYF
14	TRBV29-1	CSVKGPTSTDTQYF
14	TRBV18	CASSPGVTGNTIYF
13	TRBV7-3	CASSDYLSDTQYF
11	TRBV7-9	CASSLGNGYTF
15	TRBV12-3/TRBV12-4	CASSFSTAYTYGYTF
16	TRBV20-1	CSARGPGQGFTSPLHF
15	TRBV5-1	CASSLEQTVTDTQYF
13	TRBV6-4	CASSDSGSHGYTF
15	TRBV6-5	CASSYDRGSNQPQHF
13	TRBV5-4	CASSFAVYNEQFF
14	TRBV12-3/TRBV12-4	CASTPRAGAQPQHF
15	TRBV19	CASSIGQGAHNEQFF
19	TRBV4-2	CASSQEPPAWTGNFYEQYF
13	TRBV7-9	CASRAGSGTEAFF
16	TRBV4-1	CASSQAPFRGPHGYTF
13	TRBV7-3	CASSQLGTDTQYF
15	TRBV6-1	CASSEGRTGYYGYTF
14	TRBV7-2	CASSLWGNQDTQYF
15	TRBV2	CASRPRQGSVTEAFF
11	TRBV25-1	CASSGLYEQYF
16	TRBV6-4	CASSDSDGSSTDTQYF
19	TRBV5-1	CASSIDSPTSGGARSAQYF
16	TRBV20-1	CSARGLRQLSTDTQYF
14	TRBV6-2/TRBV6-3	CASSYSLGPNGYTF